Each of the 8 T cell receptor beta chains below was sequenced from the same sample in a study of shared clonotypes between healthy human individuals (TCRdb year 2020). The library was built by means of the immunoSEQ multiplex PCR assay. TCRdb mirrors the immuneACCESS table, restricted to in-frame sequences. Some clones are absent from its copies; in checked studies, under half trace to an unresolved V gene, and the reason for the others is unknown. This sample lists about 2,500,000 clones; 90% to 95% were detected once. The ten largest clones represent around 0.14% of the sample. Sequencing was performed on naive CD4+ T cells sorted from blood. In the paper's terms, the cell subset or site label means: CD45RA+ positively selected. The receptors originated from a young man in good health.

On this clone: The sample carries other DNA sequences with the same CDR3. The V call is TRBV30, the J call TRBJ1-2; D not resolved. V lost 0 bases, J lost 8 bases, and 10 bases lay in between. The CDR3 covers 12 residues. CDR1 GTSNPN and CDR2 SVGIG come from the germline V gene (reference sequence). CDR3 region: CAWSVLGRGYTF. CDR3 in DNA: TGTGCCTGGAGTGTTCTCGGGAGAGGCTACACCTTC.

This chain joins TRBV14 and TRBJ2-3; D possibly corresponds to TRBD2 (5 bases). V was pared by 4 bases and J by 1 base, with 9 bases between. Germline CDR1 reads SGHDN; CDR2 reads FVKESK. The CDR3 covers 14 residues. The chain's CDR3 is CASSLLEGTDTQYF. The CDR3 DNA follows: TGTGCCAGCAGCCTATTGGAGGGCACAGATACGCAGTATTTT.

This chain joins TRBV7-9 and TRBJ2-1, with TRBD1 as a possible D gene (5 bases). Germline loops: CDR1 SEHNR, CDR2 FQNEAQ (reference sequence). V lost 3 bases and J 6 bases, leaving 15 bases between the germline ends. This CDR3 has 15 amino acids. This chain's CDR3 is CASSFQGKPGNEQFF. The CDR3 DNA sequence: TGTGCCAGCAGCTTCCAGGGAAAGCCGGGCAATGAGCAGTTCTTC.

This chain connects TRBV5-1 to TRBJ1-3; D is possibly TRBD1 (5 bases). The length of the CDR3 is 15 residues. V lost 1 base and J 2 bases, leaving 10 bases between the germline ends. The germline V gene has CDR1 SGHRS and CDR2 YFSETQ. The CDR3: CASSLFRDAGNTIYF. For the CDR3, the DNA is TGCGCCAGCAGCTTGTTCCGGGACGCTGGAAACACCATATATTTT.

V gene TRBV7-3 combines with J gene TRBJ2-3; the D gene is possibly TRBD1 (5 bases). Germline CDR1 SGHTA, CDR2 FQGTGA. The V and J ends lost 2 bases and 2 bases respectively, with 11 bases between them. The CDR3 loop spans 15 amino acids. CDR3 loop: CASSLGQGYTDTQYF. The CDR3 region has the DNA TGTGCCAGCAGCTTAGGGCAGGGCTACACAGATACGCAGTATTTT.

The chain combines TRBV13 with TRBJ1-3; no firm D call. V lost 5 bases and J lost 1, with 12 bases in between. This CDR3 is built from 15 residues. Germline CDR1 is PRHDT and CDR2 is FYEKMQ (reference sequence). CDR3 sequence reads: CASSPWRVSGNTIYF. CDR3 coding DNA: TGTGCCAGCAGCCCCTGGCGGGTATCTGGAAACACCATATATTTT.

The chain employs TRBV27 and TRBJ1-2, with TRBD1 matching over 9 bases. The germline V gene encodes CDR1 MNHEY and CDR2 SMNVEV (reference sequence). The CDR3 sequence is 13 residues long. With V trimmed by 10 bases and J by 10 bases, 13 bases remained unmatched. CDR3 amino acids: CANQIRDRVDYTF. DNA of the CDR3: TGTGCCAACCAAATCCGGGACAGGGTTGACTACACCTTC.

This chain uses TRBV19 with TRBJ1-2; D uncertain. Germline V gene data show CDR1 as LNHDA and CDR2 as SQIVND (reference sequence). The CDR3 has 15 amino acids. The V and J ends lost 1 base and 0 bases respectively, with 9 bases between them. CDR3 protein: CASSIVGRTNYGYTF. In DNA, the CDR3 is TGTGCCAGTAGTATAGTTGGCCGAACTAACTATGGCTACACCTTC. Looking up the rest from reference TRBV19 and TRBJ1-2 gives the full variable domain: DGGITQSPKYLFRKEGQNVTLSCEQNLNHDAMYWYRQDPGQGLRLIYYSQIVNDFQKGDIAEGYSVSREKKESFPLTVTSAQKNPTAFYLCASSIVGRTNYGYTFGSGTRLTVV.